This TCR beta chain was sequenced for a study of T cell repertoires in cytomegalovirus infection. This clonotype has a count of ten or more. TCRdb passed the reads through MiXCR, listing each CDR3 protein once. The repertoire has hundreds of thousands of distinct CDR3 sequences, under 20% of them found once; the top ten carry around 11%. CDR1 SGHVS and CDR2 FQNEAQ come from the germline V gene. CDR3 length equals 16 residues. Losses at the gene ends were 5 bases for V and 1 base for J; bases not matched to a gene: 8. Sequencing used PBMCs. The sequence was collected from a human donor in good health (CMV status not recorded). Some clones in this sample may be carry-over from other donors' samples. The genes are TRBV7-8 and TRBJ2-5; 9 bases line up with TRBD1. Here the CDR3 reads CASSVRDRVIQETQYF. CDR3 bases: TGTGCCAGCAGCGTCCGGGACAGGGTAATCCAAGAGACCCAGTACTTC.